These T cell receptor beta chains were read from a single sample in a study of blood T cell repertoires in COVID-19. Sequencing was performed with immunoSEQ multiplex PCR; in TCRdb, only in-frame clones are kept and a portion is missing. The table includes 84,000 or so clones, 85% detected once. Sequencing was carried out using peripheral blood. These receptors came from a woman aged 70-85 years with active or convalescent COVID-19. CDR3s include the opening cysteine and the closing phenylalanine or tryptophan. The D gene is left open where the match is weak. The size of a clone is reported for some rows only, either as once, few or many, or as a class for expanded clones.

size	D	V	J	CDR3	DNA
-	TRBD1	TRBV18	TRBJ2-5	CASSSRQGNQETQYF	TGTGCCAGCTCATCGAGACAGGGAAACCAAGAGACCCAGTACTTC
-	TRBD1	TRBV5-4	TRBJ2-2	CASSTGTGLGTGELFF	TGTGCCAGCAGCACCGGGACAGGCTTGGGAACCGGGGAGCTGTTTTTT
-	-	TRBV7-6	TRBJ2-2	CASSLPTGELFF	TGTGCCAGCAGCTTACCAACCGGGGAGCTGTTTTTT
-	TRBD1	TRBV11-2	TRBJ1-4	CASSWGQGELFF	TGTGCCAGCAGCTGGGGACAGGGAGAACTGTTTTTT
-	-	TRBV3-1/TRBV3-2	TRBJ1-6	CASSSMTAVNSPLHF	TGTGCCAGCAGCTCCATGACAGCCGTTAATTCACCCCTCCACTTT
-	TRBD2	TRBV7-2	TRBJ2-7	CASRSGAVSTYEQYF	TGTGCCAGCCGGAGCGGGGCAGTATCAACCTACGAGCAGTACTTC
-	TRBD1	TRBV18	TRBJ1-2	CASSRQGGGYTF	TGTGCCAGCTCTAGACAGGGAGGTGGCTACACCTTC
-	TRBD1	TRBV29-1	TRBJ2-3	CSVDGRGSTDTQYF	TGCAGCGTTGATGGCAGGGGGAGCACAGATACGCAGTATTTT
-	TRBD1	TRBV6-5	TRBJ2-7	CASRRTGTAYEQYF	TGTGCCAGCAGGCGAACCGGGACAGCCTACGAGCAGTACTTC
-	TRBD2	TRBV7-2	TRBJ2-7	CASSLVPLAGTGEQYF	TGTGCCAGCAGCTTAGTGCCTCTAGCGGGGACGGGGGAGCAGTACTTC
-	-	TRBV5-1	TRBJ2-3	CASSPRTESTDTQYF	TGCGCCAGCAGCCCAAGGACAGAAAGCACAGATACGCAGTATTTT
-	-	TRBV6-5	TRBJ1-6	CAGGDPGSSPLHF	TGTGCCGGCGGGGATCCAGGGTCCTCACCCCTCCACTTT
-	-	TRBV9	TRBJ2-7	CASSPRGVGPREQYF	TGTGCCAGCAGCCCTCGGGGTGTGGGTCCGCGAGAGCAGTACTTC
-	TRBD1	TRBV5-6	TRBJ1-2	CASSKRGGQGAHGYTF	TGTGCCAGCAGCAAGCGAGGAGGACAGGGGGCTCATGGCTACACCTTC
-	-	TRBV21-1	TRBJ2-7	CASSKYESSGGIISYEQYF	TGTGCCAGCAGCAAATACGAGTCTAGCGGGGGGATAATCTCCTACGAGCAGTACTTC
-	-	TRBV6-5	TRBJ2-1	CASSYSGGGGDNEQFF	TGTGCCAGCAGTTACTCAGGAGGGGGGGGTGACAATGAGCAGTTCTTC
-	-	TRBV5-1	TRBJ2-7	CASSLGVISGSYEQYF	TGCGCCAGCAGCTTGGGGGTCATTTCCGGGTCTTACGAGCAGTACTTC
-	TRBD1	TRBV27	TRBJ1-1	CASSRQGAGTEAFF	TGTGCCAGCAGTCGACAGGGGGCCGGCACTGAAGCTTTCTTT
-	-	TRBV5-6	TRBJ2-5	CASSPVTEKSETQYF	TGTGCCAGCAGTCCCGTTACAGAAAAATCGGAGACCCAGTACTTC
few	TRBD1	TRBV5-4	TRBJ1-1	CASSLIRTGTLAGEAFF	TGTGCCAGCAGCTTGATCAGGACAGGGACTCTCGCTGGTGAAGCTTTCTTT
-	TRBD1	TRBV27	TRBJ1-3	CASSSLRTGLINTIYF	TGTGCCAGCAGTTCTCTTAGGACAGGGCTAATAAACACCATATATTTT
few	-	TRBV29-1	TRBJ1-1	CSVGSTTEAFF	TGCAGCGTTGGGAGCACGACTGAAGCTTTCTTT
-	TRBD1	TRBV6-2/TRBV6-3	TRBJ1-2	CASSPIERTGYGYTF	TGTGCCAGCAGTCCCATCGAACGGACAGGGTATGGCTACACCTTC
many	-	TRBV28	TRBJ2-2	CASRLNTGELFF	TGTGCCAGCAGACTTAACACCGGGGAGCTGTTTTTT
once	-	TRBV5-1	TRBJ1-2	CASSLEQLYGYTF	TGCGCCAGCAGCTTGGAGCAACTCTATGGCTACACCTTC
-	-	TRBV29-1	TRBJ1-2	CSVRNPGGRNYGYTF	TGCAGCGTGCGGAATCCGGGAGGGAGGAACTATGGCTACACCTTC
-	TRBD1	TRBV2	TRBJ1-2	CASSMGQGYGYTF	TGTGCCAGCAGTATGGGACAGGGGTATGGCTACACCTTC
-	TRBD1	TRBV6-5	TRBJ2-7	CASSYSGGSRSYEQYF	TGTGCCAGCAGTTACTCAGGGGGCAGTAGAAGCTACGAGCAGTACTTC
few	-	TRBV4-2	TRBJ2-3	CASSQDRSEGGGLGTQYF	TGTGCCAGCAGCCAAGATAGGTCGGAGGGGGGGGGTCTGGGTACGCAGTATTTT
-	TRBD1	TRBV4-1	TRBJ1-5	CASSRRDRDNQPQHF	TGCGCCAGCAGCCGGAGGGACAGGGACAATCAGCCCCAGCATTTT
-	-	TRBV6-2/TRBV6-3	TRBJ1-1	CASSAAGEYEAFF	TGTGCCAGCAGTGCCGCGGGGGAATATGAAGCTTTCTTT
-	-	TRBV21-1	TRBJ1-1	CASSKGGRNRMNTEAFF	TGTGCCAGCAGCAAAGGGGGCAGAAATAGGATGAACACTGAAGCTTTCTTT
-	TRBD1	TRBV10-3	TRBJ1-2	CAISVGAGTGQPNYGYTF	TGTGCCATCAGTGTTGGTGCCGGGACAGGACAGCCTAACTATGGCTACACCTTC
-	-	TRBV5-1	TRBJ1-2	CASSPEATLNYGYTF	TGCGCCAGCAGCCCGGAGGCTACTCTTAACTATGGCTACACCTTC
-	TRBD1	TRBV27	TRBJ1-2	CASSLTGTGHYGYTF	TGTGCCAGCAGTTTAACCGGGACAGGGCACTATGGCTACACCTTC
-	TRBD1	TRBV7-2	TRBJ2-2	CASSTTRDSSLSGELFF	TGTGCCAGCAGCACAACTCGGGACAGCTCCCTATCCGGGGAGCTGTTTTTT
-	-	TRBV3-1/TRBV3-2	TRBJ2-7	CASSQGLHASEQYF	TGTGCCAGCAGCCAAGGGCTCCACGCCTCCGAGCAGTACTTC
-	-	TRBV19	TRBJ2-5	CASSIWLVGGAETQYF	TGTGCCAGTAGTATATGGTTAGTCGGAGGGGCGGAGACCCAGTACTTC
-	-	TRBV3-1/TRBV3-2	TRBJ1-1	CASSPQGDTEAFF	TGTGCCAGCAGCCCCCAAGGGGACACTGAAGCTTTCTTT
-	TRBD1	TRBV5-6	TRBJ2-5	CASSPVTGDQETQYF	TGTGCCAGCTCCCCGGTGACAGGGGATCAAGAGACCCAGTACTTC
-	-	TRBV6-5	TRBJ1-1	CASSYSGGRTEAFF	TGTGCCAGCAGTTACTCCGGGGGTAGGACTGAAGCTTTCTTT
-	-	TRBV4-3	TRBJ1-4	CASSQWQGYEKLFF	TGCGCCAGCAGCCAATGGCAGGGCTATGAAAAACTGTTTTTT
-	TRBD1	TRBV11-3	TRBJ1-1	CASSLDRLNTEAFF	TGTGCCAGCAGCTTGGACAGGTTGAACACTGAAGCTTTCTTT
-	TRBD1	TRBV18	TRBJ1-6	CASSTGQPGFNSPLHF	TGTGCCAGCTCAACGGGACAGCCCGGATTTAATTCACCCCTCCACTTT
once	TRBD2	TRBV27	TRBJ2-1	CASSSTSAGRDEQFF	TGTGCCAGCAGTTCCACAAGCGCAGGGAGGGATGAGCAGTTCTTC
-	TRBD1	TRBV3-1/TRBV3-2	TRBJ2-5	CASSQGTGGHETQYF	TGTGCCAGCAGCCAGGGCACAGGGGGCCACGAGACCCAGTACTTC
-	-	TRBV5-5	TRBJ1-1	CATGRNTESEAFF	TGTGCCACCGGGAGGAACACTGAATCGGAAGCTTTCTTT
-	-	TRBV5-6	TRBJ1-1	CASSFLTGSAFF	TGTGCCAGCAGCTTTCTTACAGGTTCTGCTTTCTTT
-	-	TRBV3-1/TRBV3-2	TRBJ1-1	CASSLVNMNTEAFF	TGTGCCAGCAGCCTGGTGAACATGAACACTGAAGCTTTCTTT
-	-	TRBV21-1	TRBJ2-1	CASSPNDRDEQFF	TGTGCCAGCAGCCCCAACGACAGGGATGAGCAGTTCTTC
few	-	TRBV2	TRBJ1-6	CASSQGYSDSPLHF	TGTGCCAGCAGTCAGGGATACTCCGATTCACCCCTCCACTTT
-	TRBD2	TRBV5-4	TRBJ2-3	CASSPGVAGYGADTQYF	TGTGCCAGCAGCCCCGGGGTAGCGGGGTACGGTGCAGATACGCAGTATTTT
-	TRBD1	TRBV19	TRBJ1-2	CASSIGGQGARYGYTF	TGTGCCAGTAGTATAGGGGGACAGGGGGCGAGATATGGCTACACCTTC
-	-	TRBV5-1	TRBJ1-6	CASSLDAQRAYNSPLHF	TGCGCCAGCAGCTTGGACGCGCAGAGGGCTTATAATTCACCCCTCCACTTT
-	-	TRBV12-3/TRBV12-4	TRBJ1-1	CASSSRQEAFF	TGTGCCAGCAGTTCAAGACAGGAAGCTTTCTTT
-	-	TRBV19	TRBJ1-3	CASSIPGNAGNTIYF	TGTGCCAGTAGTATACCAGGGAACGCTGGAAACACCATATATTTT
-	-	TRBV24-1	TRBJ2-2	CATSDVSGRGRNTGELFF	TGTGCCACCAGTGATGTCTCTGGGCGGGGAAGGAACACCGGGGAGCTGTTTTTT
-	-	TRBV12-3/TRBV12-4	TRBJ2-2	CASRPTSTGELFF	TGTGCCAGCAGGCCAACTAGTACCGGGGAGCTGTTTTTT
-	TRBD1	TRBV5-1	TRBJ1-4	CASKPGQGARGEKLFF	TGCGCCAGCAAACCGGGACAGGGGGCGCGGGGTGAAAAACTGTTTTTT